This TCR beta chain was sequenced for a study of T-cell memory formation after mild COVID-19. This CDR3 contains 15 residues. The trim removed 3 bases at V and 5 bases at J, leaving 5 bases unmatched. Germline-derived CDR1 and CDR2 are LGHDT and YNNKEL (reference sequence). MiXCR was run by TCRdb on the 5' RACE reads, yielding one entry per CDR3 protein. The table has 150,000 or so distinct CDR3 sequences, almost 25% seen once. This chain uses TRBV3-1 with TRBJ2-2; TRBD1 matches at 8 bases. The receptor's source is an adult woman who had mild COVID-19 (a few samples of this study predate the infection). Cell type and time point are not known. Sequencing was done on a sample of PBMCs or a T cell subset sorted from them (not recorded which). Here the CDR3 reads CASSHSGGGTGELFF. DNA of the CDR3: TGTGCCAGCAGCCATTCAGGGGGCGGGACCGGGGAGCTGTTTTTT.